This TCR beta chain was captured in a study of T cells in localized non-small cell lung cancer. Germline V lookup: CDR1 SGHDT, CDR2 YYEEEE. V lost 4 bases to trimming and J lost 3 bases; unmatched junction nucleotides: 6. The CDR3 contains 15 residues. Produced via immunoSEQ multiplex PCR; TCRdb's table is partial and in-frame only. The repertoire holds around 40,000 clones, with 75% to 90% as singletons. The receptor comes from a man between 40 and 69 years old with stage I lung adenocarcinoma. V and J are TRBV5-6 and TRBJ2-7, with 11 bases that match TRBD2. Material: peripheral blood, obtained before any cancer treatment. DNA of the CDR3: TGTGCCAGCAGCGGCCGACTAGCGGGAAACTACGAGCAGTACTTC. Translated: CASSGRLAGNYEQYF.